Given below is one TCR beta chain in context. Here immunoSEQ multiplex PCR was the method, and the copy in TCRdb shows in-frame clones only, minus some. The sample contains 150,000 to 250,000 clones, roughly 77% of which appear only once. The source of the sample is a study of blood T cell repertoires in COVID-19. The TCR comes from a woman between 35 and 50 years old with COVID-19, enrolled during active disease. The sequenced sample was peripheral blood.

As DNA, the CDR3 is TGTGCCAGCAGAGACGGGACTAGCGGGGGTAATGAGCAGTTCTTC. It is translated as CASRDGTSGGNEQFF. The chain joins TRBV6-4 to TRBJ2-1; 14 bases align to TRBD2. Germline V CDR1 and CDR2: MRHNA, SNTAGT. CDR3 size: 15 residues. The trim removed 6 bases at V and 7 bases at J, leaving 5 bases unmatched.